The clone carrying this TCR beta chain was recorded a few times. Amplified TCR beta CDR3 regions came from RNA transcripts. Researchers ran a first-round RT-PCR on the TCR CDR3 using the HTBI primer set. TCRdb fed the multiplex PCR reads into MiXCR, producing one record per CDR3 protein. Here the sample spans approximately 300,000 distinct CDR3 sequences, roughly 15% being singletons. This record belongs to a study of T cells in Graves' hyperthyroidism and ophthalmopathy. Material: blood. The TCR was taken from a young man with Graves' hyperthyroidism.

The CDR3 sequence: CASSDSANNEQFF. Written as DNA, the CDR3 is TGTGCCAGCAGTGACTCCGCGAACAATGAGCAGTTCTTC. This sequence joins TRBV6-4 and TRBJ2-1; no firm D call. Trimming shortened V by 0 bases and J by 5 bases, and 5 bases separated the two germline ends. The CDR3 runs 13 residues. The germline gives CDR1 MRHNA, CDR2 SNTAGT.